This TCR beta chain comes out of a study of cytomegalovirus exposure and HLA in healthy donors (dated by TCRdb to between 2016 and 2019). As for the study more broadly: According to an earlier analysis of a few hundred of the donors, 150 million to 200 million T cells yielded approximately 120 million unique TCR beta sequences and about 300 Gb of sequence data. An early release that covered roughly 600 HLA-typed donors contained around 300 gigabases of sequencing data and tens of millions of unique TCR sequences. The genetic ancestry cluster associated with self-reported Caucasian donors included 81% of the approximately 430 genotyped donors. The study aimed to test whether cataloging public T cell receptors could reveal signatures of past pathogen exposure. The T cell repertoires of 666 subjects were profiled by immunosequencing and related to cytomegalovirus serostatus. A separate validation cohort of more than 100 different subjects was used in addition to the 666-subject first cohort. To predict cytomegalovirus infection status, the study combined high-throughput TCR immunosequencing, statistical association of individual TCRs with disease status, and machine learning. To study patterns of TCR occurrence, a later analysis re-analyzed previously published TCR beta repertoires from around 700 donors and added high-resolution HLA genotyping. In the later analysis, no new phenotypic data were used to find candidate immune exposures; instead, reliance was placed on TCR beta sequences and their occurrence across donors. To decide whether each TCR beta V gene segment behaved as functional or pseudogenic, an earlier analysis of some 580 of the donors relied on high-throughput TCR beta sequencing. Donor age, sex, ethnicity and CMV serostatus were collected together with the repertoire data. A later genetic analysis took genome-wide SNP genotypes for about three fifths of the roughly 670 donors and used that subset as a discovery cohort. All discovery cohort repertoires had been generated on a single sequencing platform. Both class I and class II loci were covered by HLA typing, at four-digit resolution. Typing coverage differed by locus: A, B, C, DRB1 and DQB1 were typed in roughly 629-630 donors, DQA1 in about 500, DPA1 in 606, and DPB1 in 450 to 490. Because of strong linkage in the cohort, roughly five DR-DQ haplotypes were treated as single units for association and clustering. Among roughly 400 genotyped donors of the cohort, an average of approximately 220,000 unique TCR beta nucleotide sequences was sequenced per donor, of which 15% to 20% were non-productive.

The CDR3 goes from the cysteine to the phenylalanine over 16 residues. The only DNA kept is the CDR3, 48 bases in frame from the first base. CDR1 and CDR2 are read off the germline V gene as SGHTA and FQGTGA. Relative to germline, V is 1 base shorter and J is 5 bases shorter, with 15 bases between their ends. Preparation of the library involved the immunoSEQ multiplex PCR assay. For the multiplex PCR, a mixture combining 60 forward primers for TCR Vbeta segments and 13 reverse primers for TCR Jbeta segments was used. A multiplex PCR assay on genomic DNA amplified the CDR3 region of rearranged TCR beta genes. The amplified TCR beta libraries were sequenced on the Illumina HiSeq System as 87-base-pair reads. The authors' analysis ran thus. A later analysis tallied roughly 80 million unique TCR beta chains across the roughly 610 repertoires, and some 10 million of those chains were shared by two or more donors. A nearest-neighbor algorithm error-corrected the raw reads and collapsed the reads into unique sequences, merging closely related sequences to remove PCR and sequencing errors. CDR3 sequences were aligned to IMGT reference sequences to assign V, D and J gene segments. For a sequence to be retained, at least a six-nucleotide match to both a V gene segment and a J gene segment was required. Rearrangements were classified as productive when the CDR3 lacked stop codons and remained in frame with V and J, and all other rearrangements were classified as non-productive. CDR3 was defined according to IMGT convention as the region running from the second conserved V-encoded cysteine to the conserved J-encoded phenylalanine. The earlier analysis of more than 450 of the donors excluded sequences that lacked an unambiguous match to a single V gene segment. In an earlier analysis of approximately 500 of the donors, a V segment was called functional when productive rearrangements were above 56.7%, and segregating when the standard deviation between donors exceeded 5%. A statistical classification framework was built for diagnosing cytomegalovirus status from the catalog of TCR beta chain sequences. A later analysis assigned V and J genes by comparing TCR nucleotide sequences with IMGT/GENE-DB human TR gene sequences. A later analysis assigned CDR3 sequences and most-parsimonious VDJ recombination scenarios with the TCRdist pipeline. A later analysis defined each TCR beta chain by its CDR3 amino acid sequence plus V-gene family, and excluded reads lacking a unique V-gene family. To address suspected cross-contamination and a sequencing artifact, a later analysis removed around 600 highly shared, low-generation-probability nucleotide sequences. For each public chain, a later analysis derived a clonal expansion index from normalized ranks of inferred template counts within each repertoire. In a later analysis, generation probabilities were computed with a VDJ recombination model fitted to out-of-frame rearrangements, and the resulting probabilities were checked against IGoR. In a later analysis, TCR-TCR, TCR-HLA and TCR-CMV co-occurrence was scored with hypergeometric tests, and a repertoire-size bias correction was applied to TCR pairs. A later analysis estimated false discovery rates by permuting HLA or CMV assignments 20 times. In a later analysis, co-occurring TCRs were grouped using DBSCAN, with TCRdist sequence similarity added in when clustering inside HLA-allele-positive subsets. Co-occurrence clustering excluded repertoires with fewer than 30,000 or more than 120,000 public chains, plus five with anomalous nucleotide sharing. TCRdb obtained this table from immuneACCESS and retained in-frame rearrangements with V and J assigned. These tables miss some clones; where compared with another copy, unresolved V genes account for less than half of the shortfall, and the remainder is unexplained. The V and J calls and the clone size are those of that table, but D and trimming were determined from the DNA. This sample's table carries about 150,000 clones. The ten largest clones capture around 1.6% of the sample.

Concerning this clone itself: Its antigen is not yet known.

In total, around 600 healthy bone marrow donors made up the cohort. At the time of sampling, every cohort member was nominally healthy, though immune exposures that went unrecorded were likely present. The donor was CMV seronegative and was included in the group of under 450 seronegative cohort members. A peripheral blood sample was collected from each donor, and TCR beta sequencing was performed on peripheral blood mononuclear cells. The Qiagen DNeasy Blood Extraction Kit was used to extract genomic DNA from the blood cell samples. Paper-wide results and their limitations: A group of highly shared sequence variants was considered likely to be a technical artifact of the sequencing pipeline. In a later analysis, the rate of TCR association differed among HLA loci, with DRB1 alleles having the most associated TCRs and HLA-C alleles having the fewest. Some IMGT-functional V segments, including TRBV6-2 and TRBV6-3, could not be distinguished by the 87-base-pair reads and were therefore excluded. A later analysis found that most CMV-associated TCR beta chains appeared HLA-restricted, with HLA associations seemingly driven largely by CMV exposure. Because counts were too low, more than 15 rarely observed V segments, including chromosome 9 orphons, were excluded from the earlier analysis of 587 of the donors. Most TCR sequences were observed very rarely across donors, whereas some public TCRs were present in many individuals. In a later analysis, several top co-occurrence clusters were reported to appear linked to parvovirus B19, influenza, CMV and Epstein-Barr virus. Because HLA typing was missing for some donors at each locus, association tests included only the typed subset. Specific HLA alleles were associated with 16,951 TCR beta sequences at a false discovery rate of 0.05 in a later analysis. Correlated functional status among segregating V segments might reflect linkage disequilibrium, but an unknown experimental factor could not be ruled out. The classifier was reported to diagnose cytomegalovirus status with high specificity and sensitivity in both the original and validation cohorts. A later genetic analysis associated a missense DCLRE1C variant with V-gene and J-gene trimming of TCR beta chains, and an independent cohort replicated the association. Immune exposure information for the cohort was limited to CMV serostatus. The cohort was sequenced for TCR beta chains only, and without alpha or paired-chain data the features that could be detected were limited. In vitro tests confirmed that a few of the cytomegalovirus-associated TCR beta chains recognize cytomegalovirus antigens. A later genetic analysis reported fewer N-insertions in productive TCRs among donors in an Asian-associated ancestry cluster than the roughly 620-donor mean. The authors suggested that the approach could potentially be generalized to other disease states and immunological phenotypes. Roughly uniform sequencing depth across donors was assumed in presence/absence analyses, although this assumption may not hold. In a later analysis, HLA-associated TCR beta chains were found to be more clonally expanded and to have lower generation probabilities than equally common non-associated chains. A further reported finding was that TCR beta sequences accurately predicted the HLA-A and HLA-B alleles for most subjects in the first cohort. When HLA alleles, especially DR and DQ, strongly co-occurred, TCR associations were difficult to assign to individual alleles. The study gave a list of 150 to 200 TCR beta chains associated with cytomegalovirus. Broadly in line with IMGT annotations, most TCR beta V segments showed up in productive rearrangements about 87% or about 30% of the time in an earlier analysis of a few hundred of the donors.

The source is a woman between 45 and 60 years old in good health and CMV-seronegative. The V gene is TRBV7-3 and the J gene is TRBJ2-1; the D region possibly corresponds to TRBD1 (6 bases align). The material sequenced was PBMCs. The DNA reads TGTGCCAGCAGCTTAAGTGGGCCGAGGGGGAACAATGAGCAGTTCTTC. This gives the protein CASSLSGPRGNNEQFF.